The 21 T cell receptor beta chains presented below share a single source sample, sequenced in a study of OX40 agonist ivuxolimab in advanced cancers. Data came from immunoSEQ multiplex PCR; TCRdb stores just in-frame clones and leaves some out. Here the sample spans tens of thousands of clones, approximately 84% being singletons. Sequences were derived from CD4+ or CD8+ T cells sorted from blood, sampled in a trial of the OX40 agonist ivuxolimab. The receptors were sampled from an adult with an advanced solid tumor such as melanoma, head and neck, liver or kidney cancer.

The chain joins TRBV28 to TRBJ1-1; unclear D gene. CDR1 MDHEN and CDR2 SYDVKM come from the germline V gene. Trimming stripped 0 bases from V and 2 bases from J, with 4 bases between. The CDR3 is made up of 13 amino acids. The CDR3 coding sequence is TGTGCCAGCAGTTTATGGGGAAACACTGAAGCTTTCTTT. It is translated as CASSLWGNTEAFF.

The V gene is TRBV7-8, the J gene TRBJ1-5; D is undetermined. Trimming left V 5 bases short and J 9 bases short, with 11 bases between. CDR3 length: 12 amino acids. Germline V gene data show CDR1 as SGHVS and CDR2 as FQNEAQ. For the CDR3, the DNA is TGTGCCAGCAGCCGAAACGTGGGGCCCCAGCATTTT. As protein: CASSRNVGPQHF.

Judged by abundance, this clone is medium-sized (0.01 to 0.1%). The chain joins TRBV7-3 to TRBJ2-7; TRBD1 agrees at 11 bases. V was clipped by 4 bases and J by 3 bases; unmatched bases: 2. Germline V CDR1 and CDR2: SGHTA, FQGTGA. The CDR3 covers 14 residues. The CDR3 protein is CASSSGTGGYEQYF. The CDR3 bases are TGTGCCAGCAGCTCCGGGACAGGGGGCTACGAGCAGTACTTC.

The V gene is TRBV9, the J gene TRBJ2-2; D possibly corresponds to TRBD2 (6 bases). CDR3 size: 15 residues. Germline V CDR1 and CDR2: SGDLS, YYNGEE. The V and J ends lost 1 base and 5 bases respectively, with 12 bases between them. CDR3 in amino acids: CASSVRQGGTGELFF. CDR3 coding DNA: TGTGCCAGCAGCGTACGGCAGGGAGGAACCGGGGAGCTGTTTTTT.

The rearrangement uses TRBV7-2 and TRBJ1-1; D not certain. The CDR3 has 13 amino acids. Deletions cut 5 bases from V and 4 bases from J, with 11 bases between. CDR1 SGHTA and CDR2 FQGNSA come from the germline V gene. CDR3 sequence reads: CASSVSWGTEAFF. CDR3 DNA sequence: TGTGCCAGCAGCGTATCCTGGGGCACTGAAGCTTTCTTT.

Comments on this clone: Germline is not matched at one junction end, which may reflect a read error. The gene calls are TRBV6-5 and TRBJ2-7; possible D gene TRBD1, 5 bases. CDR3 size: 12 residues. Germline lookup yields CDR1 MNHEY and CDR2 SVGAGI. Written as DNA, the CDR3 is TGTGCCGGCAGTGACAGCTCCTACGAGCAGTACTTC. Translating gives CAGSDSSYEQYF.

The chain combines TRBV5-6 with TRBJ2-5, with 9 positions matching TRBD1. Germline CDR1 SGHDT, CDR2 YYEEEE. V was clipped by 4 bases and J by 1 base; unmatched bases: 5. This CDR3 has 15 amino acids. The CDR3 region has the DNA TGTGCCAGCAGCATTCCGGGACAGGGCCAAGAGACCCAGTACTTC. Translation gives CASSIPGQGQETQYF.

This chain joins TRBV9 and TRBJ1-1, with D uncertain. Trimming shortened V by 0 bases and J by 4 bases, and 7 bases separated the two germline ends. The CDR3 loop spans 13 amino acids. CDR1 SGDLS and CDR2 YYNGEE come from the germline V gene. The DNA of the CDR3 is TGTGCCAGCAGCGTAGCGATGGGCACTGAAGCTTTCTTT. It codes for CASSVAMGTEAFF.

V usage is TRBV4-3 and J usage is TRBJ2-5, with 11 positions matching TRBD2. The DNA matches TRBJ2-7 better at its end, which makes the J call doubtful. The CDR3 has 15 residues. Germline CDR1 LGHNA, CDR2 YSLEER. CDR3 DNA: TGCGCCAGCAGCCAAGGACTAGCGGGAAACTACGAGCAGTACTTC. This sequence encodes CASSQGLAGNYEQYF.

This chain uses TRBV5-1 with TRBJ2-5, with TRBD2 matching over 13 bases. Germline V lookup: CDR1 SGHRS, CDR2 YFSETQ. The CDR3 spans 17 residues. The trim removed 4 bases at V and 7 bases at J, leaving 13 bases unmatched. The CDR3 DNA is TGCGCCAGCAGCCCGGGACTAGCGGGACGCGATTTTGGGACCCAGTACTTC. This sequence encodes CASSPGLAGRDFGTQYF.

The gene calls are TRBV19 and TRBJ2-5; no reliable D call. Trimming cost V 4 bases and J 4 bases, with 13 bases left between them. CDR1 is LNHDA and CDR2 is SQIVND in the germline V gene (reference sequence). This CDR3 comprises 14 residues. DNA for the CDR3: TGTGCCAGTAGTAGCCCCACTACCACAGAGACCCAGTACTTC. Its translation is CASSSPTTTETQYF.

This sequence joins TRBV7-2 and TRBJ2-5, with 8 bases that match TRBD1. The germline V gene has CDR1 SGHTA and CDR2 FQGNSA. J was trimmed by 1 base and V by 4 bases; bases with no gene match: 5. The CDR3 runs 15 residues. CDR3 coding DNA: TGTGCCAGCAGCTCAGGGGGCAGGGGCCAAGAGACCCAGTACTTC. Translating it yields CASSSGGRGQETQYF.

CDR3 residues: CASSLDGPREQYF. The CDR3 DNA is TGTGCCAGCAGCTTGGATGGCCCTCGCGAGCAGTACTTC. V usage is TRBV5-4 and J usage is TRBJ2-7, with no clear D. V was clipped by 0 bases and J by 6 bases, with 10 bases between them. This CDR3 contains 13 residues. From germline, CDR1 is SGHNT and CDR2 YYREEE (reference sequence).

This sequence joins TRBV9 and TRBJ1-4; no reliable D call. The germline V gene encodes CDR1 SGDLS and CDR2 YYNGEE. The CDR3 length is 14 residues. The germline V and J ends were trimmed by 4 bases and 8 bases, with 15 bases remaining between them. CDR3 region: CASSPGGNWEKLFF. The CDR3 coding sequence is TGTGCCAGCAGCCCCGGTGGCAATTGGGAAAAACTGTTTTTT.

The chain joins TRBV18 to TRBJ2-3, with 7 bases identical to TRBD2. The germline V gene encodes CDR1 KGHSH and CDR2 LQKENI. The CDR3 spans 15 residues. Trimming took 5 bases from V and 0 from J; bases not matched to a gene: 5. This CDR3 is CASSSGRSSTDTQYF. Here the CDR3 DNA reads TGTGCCAGCTCATCCGGGAGGTCTAGCACAGATACGCAGTATTTT.

This chain connects TRBV15 to TRBJ1-4; D is possibly TRBD1 (6 bases). This CDR3 comprises 16 residues. The germline CDR1 and CDR2 sequences are LNHNV and YYDKDF (reference sequence). The V gene lost 0 bases and the J gene lost 0 bases, with 8 bases spanning the gap. The CDR3 loop is CATSRDPGATNEKLFF. The CDR3 bases are TGTGCCACCAGCAGAGATCCAGGGGCAACTAATGAAAAACTGTTTTTT.

The gene calls are TRBV7-4 and TRBJ1-3; D ambiguous. The CDR3 consists of 16 residues. The germline V gene encodes CDR1 SGHVT and CDR2 SQSDAQ. V was cut by 2 bases and J by 0 bases, with 11 bases left in between. CDR3 nucleotides: TGTGCCAGCAGCTTAAGGGCGGCGACCTCTGGAAACACCATATATTTT. The encoded protein is CASSLRAATSGNTIYF. The full variable domain, its missing parts supplied by reference TRBV7-4 and TRBJ1-3, is GAGVSQSPRYKVAKRGRDVALRCDSISGHVTLYWYRQTLGQGSEVLTYSQSDAQRDKSGRPSGRFSAERPERSVSTLKIQRTEQGDSAVYLCASSLRAATSGNTIYFGEGSWLTVV.

This clone appeared once. The chain carries TRBV28 and TRBJ1-2; no definite D call. V lost 7 bases and J 7 bases, leaving 13 bases between the germline ends. The CDR3 loop spans 12 amino acids. Germline CDR1 MDHEN, CDR2 SYDVKM. In DNA, the CDR3 is TGTGCCAGCACGAAGGGAATAAGTGGCTACACCTTC. It translates to CASTKGISGYTF.

This rearrangement joins TRBV19 to TRBJ1-2; D perhaps matches TRBD1 (6 bases). Germline assignment: CDR1 LNHDA and CDR2 SQIVND (reference sequence). The V gene lost 6 bases and the J gene lost 0 bases, with 11 bases spanning the gap. CDR3 length: 14 amino acids. The CDR3 bases are TGTGCCAGTAGCGGACAGTCTACTAACTATGGCTACACCTTC. This sequence encodes CASSGQSTNYGYTF.

The V and J genes are TRBV4-3 and TRBJ2-1; 7 bases are shared with TRBD2. The CDR3 has 17 residues. Trimming removed 7 bases from V and 2 bases from J; junction bases left unmatched: 14. Germline V gives CDR1 LGHNA, CDR2 YSLEER. This CDR3 reads CASTPGGGATPYNEQFF. Written as DNA, the CDR3 is TGCGCCAGCACCCCGGGAGGAGGGGCCACCCCCTACAATGAGCAGTTCTTC.

The chain has TRBV28 and TRBJ2-7; TRBD2 matches at 8 bases. This CDR3 has 15 residues. Germline trimming cut 4 bases from V and 2 bases from J; bases unmatched to any gene: 7. CDR1 and CDR2 (germline): MDHEN, SYDVKM. The CDR3 DNA follows: TGTGCCAGCAGTTCGGGGGGGGCAGGAGCCTACGAGCAGTACTTC. The encoded protein is CASSSGGAGAYEQYF.